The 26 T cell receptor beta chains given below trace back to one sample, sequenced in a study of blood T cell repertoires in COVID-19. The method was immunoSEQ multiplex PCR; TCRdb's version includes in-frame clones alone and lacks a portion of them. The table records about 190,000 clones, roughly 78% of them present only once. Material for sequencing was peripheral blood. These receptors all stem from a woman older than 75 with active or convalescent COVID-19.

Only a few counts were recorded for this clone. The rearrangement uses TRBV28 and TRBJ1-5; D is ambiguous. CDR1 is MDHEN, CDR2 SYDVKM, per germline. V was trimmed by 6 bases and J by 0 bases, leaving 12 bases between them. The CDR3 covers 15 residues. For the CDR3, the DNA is TGTGCCAGCAGCCCAAACCGGGGTAGCAATCAGCCCCAGCATTTT. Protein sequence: CASSPNRGSNQPQHF.

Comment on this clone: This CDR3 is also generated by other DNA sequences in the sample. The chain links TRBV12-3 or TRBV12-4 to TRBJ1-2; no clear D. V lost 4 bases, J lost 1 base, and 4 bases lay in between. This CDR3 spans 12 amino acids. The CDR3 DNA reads TGTGCCAGCAGTTCTTATAACTATGGCTACACCTTC. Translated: CASSSYNYGYTF.

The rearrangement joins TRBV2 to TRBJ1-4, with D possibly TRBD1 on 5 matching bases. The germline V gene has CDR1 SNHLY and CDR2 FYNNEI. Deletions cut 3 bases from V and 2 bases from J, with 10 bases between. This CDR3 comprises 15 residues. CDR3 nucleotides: TGTGCCAGCAGTGAGCAGGGCGGCACTAATGAAAAACTGTTTTTT. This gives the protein CASSEQGGTNEKLFF.

CDR3 DNA: TGTGCCACCCCGGGGGTTGGTAGCTATGGCTACACCTTC. Amino acids: CATPGVGSYGYTF. The chain carries TRBV28 and TRBJ1-2, with D maybe TRBD1 (5 bases). Germline CDR1 and CDR2: MDHEN and SYDVKM. Trimming took 10 bases from V and 4 from J, leaving 16 bases between them. This CDR3 has 13 amino acids.

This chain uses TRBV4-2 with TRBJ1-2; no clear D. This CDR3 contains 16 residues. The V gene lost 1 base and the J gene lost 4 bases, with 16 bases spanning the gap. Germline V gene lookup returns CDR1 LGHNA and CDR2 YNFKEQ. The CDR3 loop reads CASSQVASRDPYGYTF. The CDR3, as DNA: TGTGCCAGCAGCCAAGTTGCTAGCCGCGACCCCTATGGCTACACCTTC.

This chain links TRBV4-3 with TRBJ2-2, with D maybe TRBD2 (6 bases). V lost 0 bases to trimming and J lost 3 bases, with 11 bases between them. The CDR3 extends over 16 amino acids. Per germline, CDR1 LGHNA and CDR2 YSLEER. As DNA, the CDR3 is TGCGCCAGCAGCCAAGAAGTAGGGGAGGACACCGGGGAGCTGTTTTTT. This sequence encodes CASSQEVGEDTGELFF.

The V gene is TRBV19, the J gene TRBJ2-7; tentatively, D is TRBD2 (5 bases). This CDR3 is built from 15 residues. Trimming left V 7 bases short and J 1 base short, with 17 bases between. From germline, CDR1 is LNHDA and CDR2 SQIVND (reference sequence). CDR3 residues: CASTLGGGRSYEQYF. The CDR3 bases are TGTGCCAGTACCCTCGGAGGAGGCAGATCCTACGAGCAGTACTTC.

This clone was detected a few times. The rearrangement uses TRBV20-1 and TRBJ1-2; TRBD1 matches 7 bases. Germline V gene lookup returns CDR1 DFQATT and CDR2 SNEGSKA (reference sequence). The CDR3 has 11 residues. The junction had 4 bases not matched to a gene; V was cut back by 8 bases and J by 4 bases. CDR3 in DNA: TGCAGTATCGGGACAGCCTATGGCTACACCTTC. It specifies CSIGTAYGYTF.

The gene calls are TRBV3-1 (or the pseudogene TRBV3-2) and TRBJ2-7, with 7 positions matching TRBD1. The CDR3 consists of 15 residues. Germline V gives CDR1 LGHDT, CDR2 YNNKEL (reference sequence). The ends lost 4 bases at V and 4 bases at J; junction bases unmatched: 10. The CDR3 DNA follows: TGTGCCAGCAGCCCAGGGGGTTGGGGCCTTTACGAGCAGTACTTC. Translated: CASSPGGWGLYEQYF.

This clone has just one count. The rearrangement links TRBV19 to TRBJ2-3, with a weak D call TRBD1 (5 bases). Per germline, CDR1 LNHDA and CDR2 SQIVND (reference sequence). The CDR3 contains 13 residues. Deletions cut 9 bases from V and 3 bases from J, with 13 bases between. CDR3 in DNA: TGTGCCAGCGCCCCCCCAGGGACAGATACGCAGTATTTT. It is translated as CASAPPGTDTQYF.

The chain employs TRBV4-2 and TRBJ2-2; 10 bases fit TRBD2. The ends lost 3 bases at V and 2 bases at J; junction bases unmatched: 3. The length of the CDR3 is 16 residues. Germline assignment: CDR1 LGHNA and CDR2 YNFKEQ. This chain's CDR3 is CASSHSGGFNTGELFF. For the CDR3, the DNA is TGTGCCAGCAGCCATAGCGGGGGGTTCAACACCGGGGAGCTGTTTTTT.

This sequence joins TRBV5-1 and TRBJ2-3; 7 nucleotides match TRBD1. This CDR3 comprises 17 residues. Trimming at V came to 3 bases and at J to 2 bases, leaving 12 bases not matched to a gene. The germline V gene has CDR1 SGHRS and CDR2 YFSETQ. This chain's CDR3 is CASSSRGTARVTDTQYF. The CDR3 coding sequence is TGCGCCAGCAGCTCCAGAGGGACAGCTAGAGTCACAGATACGCAGTATTTT.

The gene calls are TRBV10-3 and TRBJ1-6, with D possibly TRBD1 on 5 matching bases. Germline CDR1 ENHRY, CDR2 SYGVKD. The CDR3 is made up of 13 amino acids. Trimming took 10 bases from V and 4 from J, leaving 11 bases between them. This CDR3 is CATVDTYNSPLHF. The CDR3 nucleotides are TGTGCCACCGTGGACACTTATAATTCACCCCTCCACTTT.

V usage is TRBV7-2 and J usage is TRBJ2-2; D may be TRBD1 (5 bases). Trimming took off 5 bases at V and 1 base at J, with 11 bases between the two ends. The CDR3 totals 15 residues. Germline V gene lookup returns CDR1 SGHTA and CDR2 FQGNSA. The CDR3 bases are TGTGCCAGCAGCCGTGCAGGGCGGAACACCGGGGAGCTGTTTTTT. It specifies CASSRAGRNTGELFF.

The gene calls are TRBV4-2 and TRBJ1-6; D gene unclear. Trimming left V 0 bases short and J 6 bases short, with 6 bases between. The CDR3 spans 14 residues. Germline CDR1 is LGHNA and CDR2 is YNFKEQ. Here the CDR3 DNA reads TGTGCCAGCAGCCAAGATGAGGGTAATTCACCCCTCCACTTT. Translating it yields CASSQDEGNSPLHF.

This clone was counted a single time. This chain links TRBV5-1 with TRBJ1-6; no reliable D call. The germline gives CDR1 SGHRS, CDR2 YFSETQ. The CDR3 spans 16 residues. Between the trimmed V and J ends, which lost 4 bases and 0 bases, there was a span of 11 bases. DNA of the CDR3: TGCGCCAGCAGCCGTAGGGAGAGCTCCTATAATTCACCCCTCCACTTT. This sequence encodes CASSRRESSYNSPLHF.

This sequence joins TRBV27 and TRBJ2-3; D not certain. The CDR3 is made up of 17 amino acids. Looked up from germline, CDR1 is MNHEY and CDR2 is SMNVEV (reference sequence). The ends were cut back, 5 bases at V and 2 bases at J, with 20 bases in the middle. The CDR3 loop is CASSPAPPIRLTDTQYF. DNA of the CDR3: TGTGCCAGCAGTCCCGCCCCCCCAATCCGACTCACAGATACGCAGTATTTT.

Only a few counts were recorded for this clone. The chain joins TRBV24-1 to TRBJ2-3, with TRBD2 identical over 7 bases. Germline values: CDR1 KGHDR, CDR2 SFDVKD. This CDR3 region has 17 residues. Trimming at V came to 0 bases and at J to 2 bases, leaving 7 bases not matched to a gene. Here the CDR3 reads CATSDLRAGRATDTQYF. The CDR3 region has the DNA TGTGCCACCAGTGATTTGCGGGCGGGGAGGGCCACAGATACGCAGTATTTT.

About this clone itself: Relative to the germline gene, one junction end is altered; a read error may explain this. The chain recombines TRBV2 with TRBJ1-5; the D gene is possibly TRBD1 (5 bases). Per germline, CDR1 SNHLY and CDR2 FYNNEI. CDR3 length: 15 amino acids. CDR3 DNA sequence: TGTGCCAGCAGAGAAGACAGATTTAGCAATCAGCCCCAGCATTTT. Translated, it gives CASREDRFSNQPQHF.

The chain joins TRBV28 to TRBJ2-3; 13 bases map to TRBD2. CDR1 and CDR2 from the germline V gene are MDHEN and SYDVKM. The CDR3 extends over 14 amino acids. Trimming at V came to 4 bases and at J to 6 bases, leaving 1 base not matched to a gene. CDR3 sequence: CASSWTSGGDTQYF. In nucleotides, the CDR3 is TGTGCCAGCAGTTGGACTAGCGGGGGCGATACGCAGTATTTT.

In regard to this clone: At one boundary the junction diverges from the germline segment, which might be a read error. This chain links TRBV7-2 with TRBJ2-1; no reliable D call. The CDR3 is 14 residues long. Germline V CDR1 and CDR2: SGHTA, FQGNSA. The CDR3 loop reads CAGSPVYLYNEQFF. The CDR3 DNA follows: TGTGCCGGCAGCCCCGTCTATTTGTACAATGAGCAGTTCTTC.

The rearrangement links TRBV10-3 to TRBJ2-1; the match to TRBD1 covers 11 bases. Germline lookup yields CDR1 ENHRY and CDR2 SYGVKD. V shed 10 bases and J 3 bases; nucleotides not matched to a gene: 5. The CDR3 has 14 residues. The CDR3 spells CATGGQGGYNEQFF. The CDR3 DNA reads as TGTGCCACCGGGGGACAGGGGGGCTACAATGAGCAGTTCTTC.

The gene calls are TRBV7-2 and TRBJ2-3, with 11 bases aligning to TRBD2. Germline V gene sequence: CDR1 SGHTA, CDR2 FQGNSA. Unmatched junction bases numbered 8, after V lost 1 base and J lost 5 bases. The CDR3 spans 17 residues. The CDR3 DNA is TGTGCCAGCAGCTTAGTCCCTAGCGGGGGGCCCTTAGATACGCAGTATTTT. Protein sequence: CASSLVPSGGPLDTQYF.

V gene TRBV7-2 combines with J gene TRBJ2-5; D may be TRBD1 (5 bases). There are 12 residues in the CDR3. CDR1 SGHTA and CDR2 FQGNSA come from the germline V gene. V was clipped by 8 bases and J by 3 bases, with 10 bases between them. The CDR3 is CASEGAEETQYF. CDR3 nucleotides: TGTGCCAGCGAAGGGGCAGAAGAGACCCAGTACTTC. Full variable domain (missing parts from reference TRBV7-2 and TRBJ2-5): GAGVSQSPSNKVTEKGKDVELRCDPISGHTALYWYRQSLGQGLEFLIYFQGNSAPDKSGLPSDRFSAERTGGSVSTLTIQRTQQEDSAVYLCASEGAEETQYFGPGTRLLVL.

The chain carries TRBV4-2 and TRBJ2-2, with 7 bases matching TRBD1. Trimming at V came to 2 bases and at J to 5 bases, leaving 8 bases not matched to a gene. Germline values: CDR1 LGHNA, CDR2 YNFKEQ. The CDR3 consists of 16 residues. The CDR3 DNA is TGTGCCAGCAGCCAATTCCGAACAGGGGAAACCGGGGAGCTGTTTTTT. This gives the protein CASSQFRTGETGELFF.

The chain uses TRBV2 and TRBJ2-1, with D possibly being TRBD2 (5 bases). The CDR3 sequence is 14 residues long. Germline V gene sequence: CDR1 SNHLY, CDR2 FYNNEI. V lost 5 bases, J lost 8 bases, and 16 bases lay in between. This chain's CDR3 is CASSLWTGSDEQFF. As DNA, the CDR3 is TGTGCCAGCAGTCTCTGGACTGGCAGCGATGAGCAGTTCTTC.